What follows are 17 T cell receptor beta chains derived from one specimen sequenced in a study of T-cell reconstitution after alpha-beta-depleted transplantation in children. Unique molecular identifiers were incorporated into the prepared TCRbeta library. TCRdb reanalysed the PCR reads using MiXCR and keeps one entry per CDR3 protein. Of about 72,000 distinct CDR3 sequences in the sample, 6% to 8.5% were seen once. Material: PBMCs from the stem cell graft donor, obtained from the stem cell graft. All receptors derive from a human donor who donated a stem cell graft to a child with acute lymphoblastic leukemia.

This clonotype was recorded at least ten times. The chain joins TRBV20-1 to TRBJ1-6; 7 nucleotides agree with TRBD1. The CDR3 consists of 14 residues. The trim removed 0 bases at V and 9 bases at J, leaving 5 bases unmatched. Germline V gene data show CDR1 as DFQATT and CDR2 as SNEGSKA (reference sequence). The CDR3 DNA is TGCAGTGCTAGAGATGACAGGGAATCTTCACCCCTCCACTTT. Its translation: CSARDDRESSPLHF.

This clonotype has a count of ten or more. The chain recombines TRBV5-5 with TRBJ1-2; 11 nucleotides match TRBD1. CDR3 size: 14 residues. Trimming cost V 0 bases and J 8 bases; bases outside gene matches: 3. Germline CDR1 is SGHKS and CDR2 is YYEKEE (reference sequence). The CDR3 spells CASSLAGTGGGYTF. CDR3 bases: TGTGCCAGCAGCTTGGCCGGGACAGGGGGGGGCTACACCTTC.

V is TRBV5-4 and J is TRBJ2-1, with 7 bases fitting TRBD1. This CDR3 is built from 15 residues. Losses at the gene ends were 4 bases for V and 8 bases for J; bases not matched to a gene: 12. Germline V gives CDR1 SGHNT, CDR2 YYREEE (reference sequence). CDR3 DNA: TGTGCCAGCAGCACCAGACAGGGAGAGGCCGATGAGCAGTTCTTC. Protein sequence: CASSTRQGEADEQFF.

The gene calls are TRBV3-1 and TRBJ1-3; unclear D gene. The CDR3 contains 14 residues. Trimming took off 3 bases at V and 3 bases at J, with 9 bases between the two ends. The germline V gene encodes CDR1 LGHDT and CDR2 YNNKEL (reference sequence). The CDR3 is CASSQQDFGNTIYF. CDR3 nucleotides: TGTGCCAGCAGCCAGCAGGACTTTGGAAACACCATATATTTT.

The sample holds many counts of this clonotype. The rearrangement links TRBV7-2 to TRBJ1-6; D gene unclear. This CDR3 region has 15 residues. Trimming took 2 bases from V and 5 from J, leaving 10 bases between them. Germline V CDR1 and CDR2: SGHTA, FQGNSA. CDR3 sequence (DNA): TGTGCCAGCAGCTTATCGCTTAGAAATAATTCACCCCTCCACTTT. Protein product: CASSLSLRNNSPLHF.

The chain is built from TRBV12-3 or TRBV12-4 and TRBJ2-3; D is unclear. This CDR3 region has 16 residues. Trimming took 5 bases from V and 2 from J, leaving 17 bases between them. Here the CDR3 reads CASSLSGSTLTDTQYF. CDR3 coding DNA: TGTGCCAGCAGTCTCTCGGGCTCAACACTCACAGATACGCAGTATTTT.

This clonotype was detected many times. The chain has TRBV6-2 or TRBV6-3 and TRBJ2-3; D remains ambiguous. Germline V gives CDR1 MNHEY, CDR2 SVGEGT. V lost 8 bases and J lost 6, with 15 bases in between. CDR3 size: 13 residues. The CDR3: CASRPTPEDTQYF. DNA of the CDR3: TGTGCCAGCCGCCCCACCCCGGAGGATACGCAGTATTTT.

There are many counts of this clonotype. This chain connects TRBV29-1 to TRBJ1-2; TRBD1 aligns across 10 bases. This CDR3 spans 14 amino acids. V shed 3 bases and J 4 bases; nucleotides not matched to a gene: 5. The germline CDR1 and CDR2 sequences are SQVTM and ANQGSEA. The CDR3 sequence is CSVDRDRGAYGYTF. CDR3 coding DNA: TGCAGCGTTGACCGGGACAGGGGTGCCTATGGCTACACCTTC. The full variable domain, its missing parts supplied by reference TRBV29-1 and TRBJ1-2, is SAVISQKPSRDICQRGTSLTIQCQVDSQVTMMFWYRQQPGQSLTLIATANQGSEATYESGFVIDKFPISRPNLTFSTLTVSNMSPEDSSIYLCSVDRDRGAYGYTFGSGTRLTVV.

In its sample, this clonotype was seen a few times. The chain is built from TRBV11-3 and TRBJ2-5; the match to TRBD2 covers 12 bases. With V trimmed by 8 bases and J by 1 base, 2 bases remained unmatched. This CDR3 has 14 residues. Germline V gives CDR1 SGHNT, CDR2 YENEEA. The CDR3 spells CASSSGGAQETQYF. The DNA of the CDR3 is TGTGCCAGCTCTAGCGGGGGGGCCCAAGAGACCCAGTACTTC. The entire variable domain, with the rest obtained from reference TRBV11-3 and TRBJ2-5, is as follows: EAGVVQSPRYKIIEKKQPVAFWCNPISGHNTLYWYLQNLGQGPELLIRYENEEAVDDSQLPKDRFSAERLKGVDSTLKIQPAELGDSAVYLCASSSGGAQETQYFGPGTRLLVL.

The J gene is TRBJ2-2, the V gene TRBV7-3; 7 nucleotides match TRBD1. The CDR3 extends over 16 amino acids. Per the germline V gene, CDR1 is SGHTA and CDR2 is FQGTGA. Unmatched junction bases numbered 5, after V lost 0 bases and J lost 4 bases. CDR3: CASSLTSAGGTGELFF. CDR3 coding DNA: TGTGCCAGCAGCTTAACGTCCGCAGGGGGCACCGGGGAGCTGTTTTTT. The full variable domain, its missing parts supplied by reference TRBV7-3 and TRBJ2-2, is GAGVSQTPSNKVTEKGKYVELRCDPISGHTALYWYRQSLGQGPEFLIYFQGTGAADDSGLPNDRFFAVRPEGSVSTLKIQRTERGDSAVYLCASSLTSAGGTGELFFGEGSRLTVL.

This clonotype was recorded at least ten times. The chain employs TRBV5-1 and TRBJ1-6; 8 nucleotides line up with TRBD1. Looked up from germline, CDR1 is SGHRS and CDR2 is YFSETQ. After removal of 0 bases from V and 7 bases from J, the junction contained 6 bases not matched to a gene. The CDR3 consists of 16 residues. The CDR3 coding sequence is TGCGCCAGCAGCTTGGAGTTCAGGGGGCAGAATTCACCCCTCCACTTT. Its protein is CASSLEFRGQNSPLHF. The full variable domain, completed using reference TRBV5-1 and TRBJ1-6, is KAGVTQTPRYLIKTRGQQVTLSCSPISGHRSVSWYQQTPGQGLQFLFEYFSETQRNKGNFPGRFSGRQFSNSRSEMNVSTLELGDSALYLCASSLEFRGQNSPLHFGNGTRLTVT.

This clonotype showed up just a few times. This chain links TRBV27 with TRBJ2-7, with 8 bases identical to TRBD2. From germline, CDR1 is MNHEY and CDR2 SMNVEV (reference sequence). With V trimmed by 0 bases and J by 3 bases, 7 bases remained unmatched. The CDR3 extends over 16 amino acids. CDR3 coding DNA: TGTGCCAGCAGTTTATCAGCGGGAGATAGGGACTACGAGCAGTACTTC. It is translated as CASSLSAGDRDYEQYF.

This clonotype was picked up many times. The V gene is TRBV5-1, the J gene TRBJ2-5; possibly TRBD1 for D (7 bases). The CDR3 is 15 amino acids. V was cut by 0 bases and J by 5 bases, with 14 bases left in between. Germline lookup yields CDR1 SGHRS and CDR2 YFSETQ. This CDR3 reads CASSLGRGEGETQYF. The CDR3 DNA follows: TGCGCCAGCAGCTTGGGCAGGGGGGAAGGTGAGACCCAGTACTTC.

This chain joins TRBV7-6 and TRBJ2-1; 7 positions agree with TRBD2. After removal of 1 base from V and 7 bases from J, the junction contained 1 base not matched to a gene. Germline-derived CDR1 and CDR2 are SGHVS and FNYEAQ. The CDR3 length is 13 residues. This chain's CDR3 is CASSLGEGNEQFF. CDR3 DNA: TGTGCCAGCAGCTTAGGGGAGGGGAATGAGCAGTTCTTC.

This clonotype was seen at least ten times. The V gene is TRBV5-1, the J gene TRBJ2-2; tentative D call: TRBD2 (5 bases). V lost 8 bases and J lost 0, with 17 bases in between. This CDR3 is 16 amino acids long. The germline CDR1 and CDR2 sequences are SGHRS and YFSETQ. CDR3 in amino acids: CASTGRGGSNTGELFF. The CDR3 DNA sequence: TGCGCCAGTACCGGTAGAGGCGGGTCGAACACCGGGGAGCTGTTTTTT.

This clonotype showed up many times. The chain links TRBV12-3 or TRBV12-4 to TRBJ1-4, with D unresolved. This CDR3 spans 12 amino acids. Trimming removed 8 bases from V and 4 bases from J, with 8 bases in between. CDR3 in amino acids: CASGTHNEKLFF. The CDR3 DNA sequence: TGTGCCAGCGGCACCCATAATGAAAAACTGTTTTTT.

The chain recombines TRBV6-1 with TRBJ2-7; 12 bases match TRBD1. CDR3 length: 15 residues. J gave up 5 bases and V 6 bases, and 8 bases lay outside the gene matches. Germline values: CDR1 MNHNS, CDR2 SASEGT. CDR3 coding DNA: TGTGCCAGCAGGCACCGGGACAGGGGGCTAAACGAGCAGTACTTC. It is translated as CASRHRDRGLNEQYF.